Only one count was recorded for the clone carrying this T cell receptor (beta chain). Its matching antigen is unknown. The repertoire was sequenced with immunoSEQ multiplex PCR; TCRdb's copy has only in-frame clones and lacks some. The data hold 230,000 or so clones, with approximately 65% observed a single time. The data stem from a study of shared clonotypes between healthy human individuals. Study summary: Researchers assigned three CD4 naive, three CD4 memory, two CD8 naive and one CD8 memory plate to each donor. Study-wide results and caveats: It was observed that 5% to 6.5% of naive CD4 clonotypes were shared across several donors.

The V gene end was trimmed by 5 bases and the J gene end by 4 bases; junction bases not matched to a gene: 5. There are 15 residues in the CDR3. Germline V lookup: CDR1 SGHTA, CDR2 FQGTGA. Sequenced material: memory CD4+ T cells sorted from blood. Subset noted: CD45RA-negative fraction. The clonotype comes from a man aged 30 to 39 in good health. This chain links TRBV7-3 with TRBJ2-1, with 10 bases identical to TRBD2. This chain's CDR3 is CASSPGTSAYNEQFF. The CDR3 nucleotides are TGTGCCAGCAGCCCCGGGACTAGCGCGTACAATGAGCAGTTCTTC.